This TCR beta chain was obtained from a study of CD8+ T cells in alopecia areata. Overall study findings and caveats: More clonal than normal scalp was lesional scalp, particularly alopecia totalis/universalis. Scalp sequencing also captures normal skin's resident alphabeta T cells.

This clone was detected only a few times. As yet, its antigen is unknown. RNA extraction and reverse transcription yielded cDNA as sequencing template. Using immunoSEQ multiplex PCR, the repertoire was profiled, and TCRdb retains in-frame clones only, with some absent. This sample has fewer than 200,000 clones, with 59% found just once. CDR3 length equals 16 residues. Germline V lookup: CDR1 MGHRA, CDR2 YSYEKL. The ends were cut back, 3 bases at V and 3 bases at J, with 17 bases in the middle. CD4+ and CD8+ T cells were sorted from PBMCs. The rearrangement joins TRBV4-1 to TRBJ1-1; D is perhaps TRBD1 (5 bases). This clonotype originated in a human donor with alopecia areata. Here the sequenced sample was CD4+ T cells sorted from blood, taken at week 0. The CDR3 nucleotides read TGCGCCAGCAGCCAGCCGGCACGGGGCGTCTACACTGAAGCTTTCTTT. It specifies CASSQPARGVYTEAFF.